This TCR beta chain was identified during a study of T cells after yellow fever vaccination. Study overall: The SMART-Seq v4 Ultra Low Input method served to prepare the low-cell-number fractions. General study points: Abundant clonotypes (contaminants from the bulk population) could be present in FACS-sorted repertoires. Post-booster reappearance was seen for most primary-vaccination clones (just under 97% CD4, 88% CD8).

Germline CDR1 SGDLS, CDR2 YYNGEE. After removal of 1 base from V and 5 bases from J, the junction contained 6 bases not matched to a gene. CDR3 length equals 14 residues. This clonotype has ten or more counts. Its antigen remains unknown. Template-switching 5'RACE yielded the TCR cDNA; a universal primer site and UMIs were added in the process. In TCRdb, the 5' RACE reads were re-called with MiXCR into one record per CDR3 protein. The sample has about 49,000 distinct CDR3 sequences, about 7.9% seen once. The receptor was isolated from a man younger than 35 who received the YFV17D yellow fever vaccine. The gene calls are TRBV9 and TRBJ2-7; 7 bases match TRBD2. The specimen comprised CD8+ T cells sorted from PBMCs, sampled around 15 days after the first yellow fever vaccination. The CDR3 sequence is CASSVWGSGNEQYF. DNA of the CDR3: TGTGCCAGCAGCGTATGGGGAAGCGGGAACGAGCAGTACTTC.